This T cell receptor (beta chain) was profiled in a study of graft-versus-host responses after intestinal transplantation. The overall study: Transplants given to recipients were multivisceral, liver-intestinal, or isolated intestinal.

Study-wide results and caveats: Recipient-marrow GvH clones were detected, some having first appeared in ileum or blood. In patients with graft-donor T cell macrochimerism, allograft graft-versus-host to host-versus-graft clonal ratios were high. Peak GvH clone levels in circulation were associated with early post-transplant HvG declines.

The sample holds a few counts of this clone. The antigen remains undetermined. Other DNA sequences in this sample translate to the same CDR3. V lost 0 bases and J lost 3; bases outside the gene matches: 8. The CDR3 totals 18 residues. Germline V gene sequence: CDR1 SGHRS, CDR2 YFSETQ. The data were produced by immunoSEQ multiplex PCR, yet TCRdb's version contains in-frame clones alone and is incomplete. Of about 90,000 clones in the sample, roughly 92% were seen once. The chain uses TRBV5-1 and TRBJ2-7, with 14 bases that match TRBD2. Sequencing was performed on unstimulated CD4+ T cells sorted from spleen or lymph node cells, taken before intestinal transplant. This clonotype was obtained from a human donor who received an intestinal transplant. The CDR3 reads CASSLGLAGGGDLYEQYF. Here the CDR3 DNA reads TGCGCCAGCAGCTTGGGACTAGCGGGAGGGGGGGACCTCTACGAGCAGTACTTC.